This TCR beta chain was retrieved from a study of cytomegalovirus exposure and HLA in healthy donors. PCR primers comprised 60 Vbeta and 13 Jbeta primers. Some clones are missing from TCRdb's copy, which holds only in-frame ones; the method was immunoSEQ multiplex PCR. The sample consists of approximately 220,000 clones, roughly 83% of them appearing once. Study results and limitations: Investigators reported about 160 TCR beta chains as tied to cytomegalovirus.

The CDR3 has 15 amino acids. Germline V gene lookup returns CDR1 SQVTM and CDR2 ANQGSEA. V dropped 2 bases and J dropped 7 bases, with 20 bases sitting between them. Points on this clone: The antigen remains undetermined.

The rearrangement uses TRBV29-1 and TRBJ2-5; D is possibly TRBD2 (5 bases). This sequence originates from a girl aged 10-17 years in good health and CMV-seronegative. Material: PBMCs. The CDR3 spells CSVEQFLAPGGTQYF. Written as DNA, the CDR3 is TGCAGCGTTGAACAGTTTCTAGCTCCAGGAGGGACCCAGTACTTC. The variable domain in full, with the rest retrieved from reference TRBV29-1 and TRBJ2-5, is SAVISQKPSRDICQRGTSLTIQCQVDSQVTMMFWYRQQPGQSLTLIATANQGSEATYESGFVIDKFPISRPNLTFSTLTVSNMSPEDSSIYLCSVEQFLAPGGTQYFGPGTRLLVL.